This is a list of T cell receptor beta chains from one sample in a study of TIL therapy for anti-PD-1-resistant metastatic lung cancer. Assay: immunoSEQ multiplex PCR; the TCRdb copy retains only in-frame clones and omits some. The data hold 45,000 to 75,000 clones, with more than 75% observed a single time. Sequencing was performed on blood, taken at baseline. The receptor set was obtained from a person between 30 and 80 years old with non-small cell lung cancer. Each CDR3 is given with its conserved first and last residue. The D gene is left open where the match is weak. Where a row states a size, it is once, few, many or the class of an expanded clone; other rows omit it.

cdr3_nt: TGCAGTGAGGTCCAAGCGGAGACCCAGTACTTC
cdr3_aa: CSEVQAETQYF
v_call: TRBV20-1
clone_size: NA
j_call: TRBJ2-5
d_call: NA

cdr3_nt: TGTGCCAGCAGCCTTTCTAGCGGGACTAGCACAGATACGCAGTATTTT
cdr3_aa: CASSLSSGTSTDTQYF
v_call: TRBV3-1/TRBV3-2
clone_size: NA
j_call: TRBJ2-3
d_call: TRBD2

cdr3_nt: TGCGCCAGCAGCTTGAGCTCGACTAGCGGGGGCGAGCAGTACTTC
cdr3_aa: CASSLSSTSGGEQYF
v_call: TRBV5-1
clone_size: NA
j_call: TRBJ2-7
d_call: TRBD2

cdr3_nt: TGTGCCACCAGAGGGGGGGCGAACACTGAAGCTTTCTTT
cdr3_aa: CATRGGANTEAFF
v_call: TRBV24-1
clone_size: NA
j_call: TRBJ1-1
d_call: NA

cdr3_nt: TGTGCCAGCAGTGTTCAGGGGGAAACTGAAGCTTTCTTT
cdr3_aa: CASSVQGETEAFF
v_call: TRBV28
clone_size: NA
j_call: TRBJ1-1
d_call: TRBD1

cdr3_nt: TGTGCCAGTAGTATAGGAGGGAGAGACACCGGGGAGCTGTTTTTT
cdr3_aa: CASSIGGRDTGELFF
v_call: TRBV19
clone_size: NA
j_call: TRBJ2-2
d_call: NA

cdr3_nt: TGTGCCAGCAGTCCTTTTTCCGACTCCACAGATACGCAGTATTTT
cdr3_aa: CASSPFSDSTDTQYF
v_call: TRBV6-5
clone_size: NA
j_call: TRBJ2-3
d_call: NA

cdr3_nt: TGTGCCAGCAGCGCGTCGGGGGATACGCAGTATTTT
cdr3_aa: CASSASGDTQYF
v_call: TRBV9
clone_size: NA
j_call: TRBJ2-3
d_call: NA

cdr3_nt: TGCGCCAGCAGCCCTGTGGGGTCGGATACGCAGTATTTT
cdr3_aa: CASSPVGSDTQYF
v_call: TRBV4-1
clone_size: NA
j_call: TRBJ2-3
d_call: NA

cdr3_nt: TGTGCCACCCGACTCTCTGGAAACACCATATATTTT
cdr3_aa: CATRLSGNTIYF
v_call: TRBV10-3
clone_size: NA
j_call: TRBJ1-3
d_call: NA

cdr3_nt: TGTGCCAGCAGTTGGGGAGCGGGAGTTCCCTACGAGCAGTACTTC
cdr3_aa: CASSWGAGVPYEQYF
v_call: TRBV28
clone_size: NA
j_call: TRBJ2-7
d_call: TRBD2

cdr3_nt: TGTGCCAGCAGCTTAGCGGGGGATTCACCCCTCCACTTT
cdr3_aa: CASSLAGDSPLHF
v_call: TRBV7-2
clone_size: NA
j_call: TRBJ1-6
d_call: NA

cdr3_nt: TGTGCCAGCAGCTCTGACAACTACGAGCAGTACTTC
cdr3_aa: CASSSDNYEQYF
v_call: TRBV11-1
clone_size: NA
j_call: TRBJ2-7
d_call: NA

cdr3_nt: TGTGCCAGCCACTACCCCGGGGAGCTGTTTTTT
cdr3_aa: CASHYPGELFF
v_call: TRBV5-5
clone_size: NA
j_call: TRBJ2-2
d_call: NA

cdr3_nt: TGTGCCAGCAGGACGACTAGCAGAGTTACAGATACGCAGTATTTT
cdr3_aa: CASRTTSRVTDTQYF
v_call: TRBV27
clone_size: NA
j_call: TRBJ2-3
d_call: TRBD2

cdr3_nt: TGCGCCAGCAGCCAAGTTGTACGGGTAGCAAGCTATGGCTACACCTTC
cdr3_aa: CASSQVVRVASYGYTF
v_call: TRBV4-1
clone_size: few
j_call: TRBJ1-2
d_call: NA

cdr3_nt: TGTGCCAGCAGTCCTGACAGGAGATGGTACGAGCAGTACTTC
cdr3_aa: CASSPDRRWYEQYF
v_call: TRBV27
clone_size: NA
j_call: TRBJ2-7
d_call: NA

cdr3_nt: TGTGCCATCGGGGAATCTAGGAGCGAGACCCAGTACTTC
cdr3_aa: CAIGESRSETQYF
v_call: TRBV10-3
clone_size: NA
j_call: TRBJ2-5
d_call: NA

cdr3_nt: TGTGCCAGCGGACTAGCGGTATACTACGAGCAGTACTTC
cdr3_aa: CASGLAVYYEQYF
v_call: TRBV7-2
clone_size: few
j_call: TRBJ2-7
d_call: TRBD2

cdr3_nt: TGTGCCAGCAGTAAGGGGGGGCTCGGGTTTATCACTGAAGCTTTCTTT
cdr3_aa: CASSKGGLGFITEAFF
v_call: TRBV27
clone_size: once
j_call: TRBJ1-1
d_call: NA

cdr3_nt: TGTGCCATCAGTGAGCGGTATAGCAATCAGCCCCAGCATTTT
cdr3_aa: CAISERYSNQPQHF
v_call: TRBV10-3
clone_size: NA
j_call: TRBJ1-5
d_call: NA

cdr3_nt: TGCGCCAGCAGTCCGAGTCCGAACACTGAAGCTTTCTTT
cdr3_aa: CASSPSPNTEAFF
v_call: TRBV23-1
clone_size: NA
j_call: TRBJ1-1
d_call: NA

cdr3_nt: TGCGCCAGCAGTGGAGAAACGGGAATAGTGTATTTT
cdr3_aa: CASSGETGIVYF
v_call: TRBV10-1
clone_size: NA
j_call: TRBJ2-3
d_call: NA

cdr3_nt: TGTGCCAGCATCCTGGGGCAGGGGGCGAATCAGCCCCAGCATTTT
cdr3_aa: CASILGQGANQPQHF
v_call: TRBV28
clone_size: few
j_call: TRBJ1-5
d_call: TRBD1

cdr3_nt: TGTGCCAGCTCACCATTGACAATTAACACCGGGGAGCTGTTTTTT
cdr3_aa: CASSPLTINTGELFF
v_call: TRBV18
clone_size: NA
j_call: TRBJ2-2
d_call: NA

cdr3_nt: TGTGCCAGCAGTACCGACACTGAAGCTTTCTTT
cdr3_aa: CASSTDTEAFF
v_call: TRBV6-5
clone_size: few
j_call: TRBJ1-1
d_call: NA

cdr3_nt: TGTGCCAGCAGCTTGGTTGGGGGTGAGGGCAATCAGCCCCAGCATTTT
cdr3_aa: CASSLVGGEGNQPQHF
v_call: TRBV5-8
clone_size: NA
j_call: TRBJ1-5
d_call: NA

cdr3_nt: TGCGCCAGCAGCCAAGGTCAAAATCAGCCCCAGCATTTT
cdr3_aa: CASSQGQNQPQHF
v_call: TRBV4-1
clone_size: NA
j_call: TRBJ1-5
d_call: NA

cdr3_nt: TGTGCCAGCAGCCCCGCGGGGCTGTGGGGCACTGAAGCTTTCTTT
cdr3_aa: CASSPAGLWGTEAFF
v_call: TRBV5-4
clone_size: NA
j_call: TRBJ1-1
d_call: NA

cdr3_nt: TGTGCCAGCAGCCAAGGGGACAGGGGGGGTGTCACTGAAGCTTTCTTT
cdr3_aa: CASSQGDRGGVTEAFF
v_call: TRBV3-1/TRBV3-2
clone_size: few
j_call: TRBJ1-1
d_call: TRBD1

cdr3_nt: TGTGCCAGCAGTTTTACTCAGGGTTATAATTCACCCCTCCACTTT
cdr3_aa: CASSFTQGYNSPLHF
v_call: TRBV6-5
clone_size: NA
j_call: TRBJ1-6
d_call: NA

cdr3_nt: TGTGCCAGCAGTGGACGGGTCTCCAGGGCCGATACGCAGTATTTT
cdr3_aa: CASSGRVSRADTQYF
v_call: TRBV28
clone_size: NA
j_call: TRBJ2-3
d_call: NA

cdr3_nt: TGTGCCAGTAGTAATCCGGGACAGGTCTCCTACGAGCAGTACTTC
cdr3_aa: CASSNPGQVSYEQYF
v_call: TRBV19
clone_size: few
j_call: TRBJ2-7
d_call: TRBD1

cdr3_nt: TGTGCCAGCAGCGTAGGAGGGTCGGGTACGCAGTATTTT
cdr3_aa: CASSVGGSGTQYF
v_call: TRBV9
clone_size: NA
j_call: TRBJ2-3
d_call: NA

cdr3_nt: TGCGCCAGCAGCCAAGAGGCCCCGGGAATCTCCTACGAGCAGTACTTC
cdr3_aa: CASSQEAPGISYEQYF
v_call: TRBV4-1
clone_size: NA
j_call: TRBJ2-7
d_call: NA

cdr3_nt: TGTGCCATCAGTGAGGAACAGGGCTTCAATCAGCCCCAGCATTTT
cdr3_aa: CAISEEQGFNQPQHF
v_call: TRBV10-3
clone_size: NA
j_call: TRBJ1-5
d_call: NA